This T cell receptor (beta chain) is from a study of T cell responses to AZD1222 COVID-19 vaccine. General study points: Spike-specific TCR breadth and depth rose after two AZD1222 doses.

Assay used: immunoSEQ multiplex PCR; TCRdb lists only in-frame clones, some missing. The sample has 77,000 or so clones; about 91% are singletons. V lost 6 bases to trimming and J lost 5 bases; unmatched junction nucleotides: 6. Germline assignment: CDR1 SNHLY and CDR2 FYNNEI. The CDR3 runs 15 residues. Turning to this clone: The antigen is undetermined.

The input for sequencing was peripheral blood, taken on day 0 of MenACWY control vaccination. This TCR derives from an adult in good health. V is TRBV2 and J is TRBJ1-5, with 11 nucleotides matching TRBD1. CDR3 coding DNA: TGTGCCAGCAGGGGGCGGACAGGGGGCGATCAGCCCCAGCATTTT. Translating it yields CASRGRTGGDQPQHF.